The T cell receptor (beta chain) under discussion was sequenced for a study of cytomegalovirus exposure and HLA in healthy donors. Germline V gene lookup returns CDR1 SGHDT and CDR2 YYEEEE. Germline trimming cut 3 bases from V and 3 bases from J; bases unmatched to any gene: 2. The CDR3 covers 14 residues. Profiling relied on immunoSEQ multiplex PCR, and the TCRdb table lists in-frame clones only, not all of them. The data contain 140,000 to 150,000 clones, 94% of them singletons. The sequence was collected from a man aged 18 to 29 in good health and CMV-seropositive. The V gene is TRBV5-6, the J gene TRBJ2-7; 11 bases are shared with TRBD2. Sequences were obtained from PBMCs. CDR3 sequence (DNA): TGTGCCAGCAGCTCGGGACTAGCGGACTACGAGCAGTACTTC. Translated, it gives CASSSGLADYEQYF.